The rows below give T cell receptor beta chains drawn from one sample of a study of T cell responses to AZD1222 COVID-19 vaccine. TCRdb keeps only in-frame clones here, not all; method: immunoSEQ multiplex PCR. The data contain tens of thousands of clones, roughly nine tenths of them singletons. Sequenced here: peripheral blood, sampled 28 days after the second AZD1222 dose. The receptor source for this set is an adult who received the AZD1222 COVID-19 vaccine. Each CDR3 is given with its conserved first and last residue. A D gene is named only where the DNA matches it firmly. The listing skips clone size in some rows; elsewhere it reads once, few, many or a size class.

J | D | V | size | DNA | CDR3
TRBJ1-5 | . | TRBV6-1 | . | TGTGCCAGCAGTGAACAGTTTTCACCACTTAGCAATCAGCCCCAGCATTTT | CASSEQFSPLSNQPQHF
TRBJ1-5 | . | TRBV19 | few | TGTGCCAGTAGTACCACGTACAATCAGCCCCAGCATTTT | CASSTTYNQPQHF
TRBJ1-6 | . | TRBV19 | few | TGTGCCAGTAGTACAGAGGGTAGGCGCAATTCACCCCTCCACTTT | CASSTEGRRNSPLHF
TRBJ1-1 | TRBD1 | TRBV30 | . | TGTGCCTGGACCAGACAGGGAGGGACTGAAGCTTTCTTT | CAWTRQGGTEAFF
TRBJ2-3 | . | TRBV4-3 | . | TGCGCCAGCAGCCAAGGTGTAGCTGGGGCTACAGATACGCAGTATTTT | CASSQGVAGATDTQYF
TRBJ2-1 | TRBD1 | TRBV11-1 | . | TGTGCCAGCACCCGGGGACAGGCCAGCTCCTACAATGAGCAGTTCTTC | CASTRGQASSYNEQFF
TRBJ1-1 | . | TRBV11-3 | . | TGTGCCAGCAGCCCAACGACAGAGAACACTGAAGCTTTCTTT | CASSPTTENTEAFF
TRBJ1-4 | . | TRBV18 | . | TGTGCCTCCCGATCCGGGACGGGTGAAAAACTGTTTTTT | CASRSGTGEKLFF
TRBJ1-2 | . | TRBV19 | . | TGTGCCAGTAGTCATTACCCGGAGACAGGACGCCCCTATGGCTACACCTTC | CASSHYPETGRPYGYTF
TRBJ2-7 | TRBD1 | TRBV11-2 | . | TGTGCCAGCAGCTTAGTTACAGGGGGCAACTACGAGCAGTACTTC | CASSLVTGGNYEQYF
TRBJ1-1 | TRBD1 | TRBV12-3/TRBV12-4 | . | TGTGCCAGCAGTCCCAGGGGGCGTGCGGCTTTCTTT | CASSPRGRAAFF
TRBJ2-7 | . | TRBV4-3 | . | TGCGCCAGCAGCCAAGATTGGGCGGAGTCCTACGAGCAGTACTTC | CASSQDWAESYEQYF
TRBJ2-4 | . | TRBV1 | once | TGCACCAGCAGCCAAAAGGAGGGACTCTATACTACCGCCAAAAACATTCAGTACTTC | CTSSQKEGLYTTAKNIQYF
TRBJ2-7 | . | TRBV5-4 | . | TGTGCCAGCAGCACTATCGGCGAGCAGTACTTC | CASSTIGEQYF
TRBJ2-5 | TRBD1 | TRBV25-1 | . | TGTGCCAGCAGTGGAGAACAGGGGATCGAAGAGACCCAGTACTTC | CASSGEQGIEETQYF
TRBJ2-1 | TRBD2 | TRBV4-3 | . | TGCGCCAGCAGCCAAGATGGGAGGGCCTACAATGAGCAGTTCTTC | CASSQDGRAYNEQFF
TRBJ1-1 | TRBD1 | TRBV9 | . | TGTGCCAGCAGCTACGCAACAGGGGGGAGGACTGAAGCTTTCTTT | CASSYATGGRTEAFF
TRBJ1-2 | TRBD1 | TRBV5-1 | once | TGCGCCAGCAGCTTAGCTCAGGGGGGCCTACAGGCGCGGGGCTACACCTTC | CASSLAQGGLQARGYTF
TRBJ2-1 | . | TRBV20-1 | . | TGCAGTGCTAGAGTCGAAGCTGAGCAGTTCTTC | CSARVEAEQFF
TRBJ1-6 | . | TRBV5-6 | . | TGTGCCAGCAGCTTGGCCCCCGACAGTTATTCACCCCTCCACTTT | CASSLAPDSYSPLHF
TRBJ2-3 | . | TRBV7-2 | few | TGTGCCAGCAGCCCAGGGGGGGGAGATACGCAGTATTTT | CASSPGGGDTQYF
TRBJ2-7 | TRBD1 | TRBV29-1 | . | TGCAGCGGAATACAGGGGACCTACGAGCAGTACTTC | CSGIQGTYEQYF
TRBJ1-1 | . | TRBV21-1 | . | TGTGCCAGCATGGAAGGGAGTGACACTGAAGCTTTCTTT | CASMEGSDTEAFF